This T cell receptor (beta chain) was sequenced for a study of T cell responses to AZD1222 COVID-19 vaccine. Trimming shortened V by 1 base and J by 2 bases, and 17 bases separated the two germline ends. CDR3 length: 18 amino acids. The germline V gene has CDR1 MGHRA and CDR2 YSYEKL. Measured with immunoSEQ multiplex PCR; TCRdb has only the in-frame clones, and not every one. The sample holds some 150,000 clones, roughly 94% seen once. The receptor comes from an adult in good health. The V gene is TRBV4-1, the J gene TRBJ2-2, with TRBD1 as a possible D gene (5 bases). This sample comprised peripheral blood, obtained on day 0 of MenACWY control vaccination. The CDR3 bases are TGCGCCAGCAGCCAAGGGTGGCAGGGTGTAAAAAACACCGGGGAGCTGTTTTTT. This codes for CASSQGWQGVKNTGELFF.